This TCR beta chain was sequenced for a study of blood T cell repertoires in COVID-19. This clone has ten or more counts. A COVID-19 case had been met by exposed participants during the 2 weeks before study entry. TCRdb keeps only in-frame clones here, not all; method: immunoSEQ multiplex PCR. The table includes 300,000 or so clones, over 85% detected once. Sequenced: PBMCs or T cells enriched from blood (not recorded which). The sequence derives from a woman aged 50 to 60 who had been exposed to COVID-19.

The CDR3 DNA is TGTGCCAGCAGCCTCCCACCCCGCGGTGTCTCCTACGAGCAGTACTTC. This codes for CASSLPPRGVSYEQYF. The chain joins TRBV11-2 to TRBJ2-7; D is undetermined. From germline, CDR1 is SGHAT and CDR2 FQNNGV. V dropped 5 bases and J dropped 0 bases, with 17 bases sitting between them. The CDR3 spans 16 residues.